The 8 T cell receptor beta chains presented below share a single source sample, sequenced in a study of vaccination and CD4 T cells after COVID-19. Once obtained from cultured CD4+ T cells, the DNA was sequenced using the Oncomine TCR Beta short-read assay. Each CDR3 protein gets one entry after TCRdb re-called the PCR reads with MiXCR. The sample shows 20,000 to 25,000 distinct CDR3 sequences, approximately 48% of them seen only once. The antigens of these receptors remain unknown. As for treatment: roughly 10-day PBMC culture with coronavirus spike peptide pools or control peptides (ViraFEST assay). The sequenced material came from CD4+ T cells from blood, cultured in vitro. The receptors were gathered from a human donor who had recovered from COVID-19.

This clonotype was detected once. The chain recombines TRBV6-1 with TRBJ1-1, with 7 bases fitting TRBD1. J gave up 5 bases and V 5 bases, and 8 bases lay outside the gene matches. The CDR3 has 14 amino acids. CDR1 and CDR2 from the germline V gene are MNHNS and SASEGT. The chain's CDR3 is CASSHRGPETEAFF. DNA for the CDR3: TGTGCCAGCAGTCACAGGGGTCCCGAAACTGAAGCTTTCTTT.

In its sample, this clonotype was seen a few times. The V and J genes are TRBV20-1 and TRBJ1-2; tentative D call: TRBD1 (6 bases). The CDR3 is 14 amino acids. Germline lookup yields CDR1 DFQATT and CDR2 SNEGSKA (reference sequence). The V end lost 3 bases, the J end lost 3 bases, and 14 bases lay between the germline ends. CDR3 in amino acids: CSASPGARDYGYTF. In nucleotides, the CDR3 is TGCAGTGCTAGTCCGGGGGCGCGGGACTATGGCTACACCTTC.

The V gene is TRBV7-6, the J gene TRBJ2-3; 7 bases align to TRBD1. V lost 5 bases, J lost 1 base, and 12 bases stayed unmatched. The CDR3 runs 17 residues. CDR1 is SGHVS and CDR2 is FNYEAQ in the germline V gene. The CDR3 DNA follows: TGTGCCAGCAGCCAGGGACAGCTCGTTAGGGGCACAGATACGCAGTATTTT. Its translation: CASSQGQLVRGTDTQYF.

The chain couples TRBV28 to TRBJ1-5; D might be TRBD1 (6 bases). Germline V gene sequence: CDR1 MDHEN, CDR2 SYDVKM. Trimming left V 2 bases short and J 4 bases short, with 12 bases between. The CDR3 sequence is 15 residues long. The CDR3 DNA is TGTGCCAGCAGTTTAGGGGGGGGGCTGAATCAGCCCCAGCATTTT. Translation: CASSLGGGLNQPQHF.

The CDR3: CASSLALKHYTF. The CDR3 DNA reads TGTGCCAGCAGCTTAGCGCTAAAGCACTACACCTTC. This chain joins TRBV7-9 and TRBJ1-2; D call uncertain. V lost 0 bases to trimming and J lost 10 bases, with 9 bases between them. Germline CDR1 reads SEHNR; CDR2 reads FQNEAQ (reference sequence). This CDR3 contains 12 residues.

This chain's CDR3 is CASAHRDRASPLHF. In nucleotides, the CDR3 is TGTGCCAGCGCCCACCGGGACAGGGCTTCACCCCTCCACTTT. The V and J genes are TRBV27 and TRBJ1-6, with 9 bases fitting TRBD1. The germline CDR1 and CDR2 sequences are MNHEY and SMNVEV (reference sequence). This CDR3 is 14 amino acids long. V trimming: 8 bases; J trimming: 9 bases; junction bases outside the gene matches: 8.

V and J are TRBV27 and TRBJ2-3; D perhaps matches TRBD2 (7 bases). Germline-derived CDR1 and CDR2 are MNHEY and SMNVEV (reference sequence). This CDR3 contains 15 residues. The ends were cut back, 5 bases at V and 0 bases at J, with 12 bases in the middle. The chain's CDR3 is CASSTGGWSTDTQYF. In DNA, the CDR3 is TGTGCCAGCAGTACGGGGGGCTGGAGCACAGATACGCAGTATTTT.

This chain uses TRBV7-3 with TRBJ2-3; possible D gene TRBD1, 5 bases. CDR3 length: 16 amino acids. The germline V and J ends were trimmed by 5 bases and 6 bases, with 21 bases remaining between them. Germline lookup yields CDR1 SGHTA and CDR2 FQGTGA. The CDR3 spells CASSQGVARESDTQYF. As DNA, the CDR3 is TGTGCCAGCAGCCAAGGAGTTGCCAGGGAATCCGATACGCAGTATTTT.